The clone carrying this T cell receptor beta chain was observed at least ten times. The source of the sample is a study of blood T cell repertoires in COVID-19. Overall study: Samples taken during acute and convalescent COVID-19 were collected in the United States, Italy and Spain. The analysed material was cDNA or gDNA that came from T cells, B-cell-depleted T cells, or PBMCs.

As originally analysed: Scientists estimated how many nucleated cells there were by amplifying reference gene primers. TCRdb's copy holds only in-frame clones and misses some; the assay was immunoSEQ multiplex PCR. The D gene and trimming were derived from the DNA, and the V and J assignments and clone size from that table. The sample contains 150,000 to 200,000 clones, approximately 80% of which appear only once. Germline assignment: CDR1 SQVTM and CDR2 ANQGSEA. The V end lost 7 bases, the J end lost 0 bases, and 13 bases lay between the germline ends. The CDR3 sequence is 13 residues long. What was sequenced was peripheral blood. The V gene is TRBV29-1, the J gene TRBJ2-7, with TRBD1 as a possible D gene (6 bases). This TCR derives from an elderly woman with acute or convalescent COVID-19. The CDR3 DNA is TGCAGCGCCTACACAGGGAGCTCCTACGAGCAGTACTTC. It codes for CSAYTGSSYEQYF.